Listed below are T cell receptor beta chains from one sample, sequenced in a study of blood T cells in healthy people across ages. TCRdb used MiXCR to reprocess the 5' RACE reads, holding one entry per CDR3 protein. The table shows hundreds of thousands of distinct CDR3 sequences, with about 30% occurring only once. Input material: blood. The receptor set was obtained from a woman older than 75 in good health. CDR3s include the opening cysteine and the closing phenylalanine or tryptophan.

J gene	V gene	CDR3 protein
TRBJ2-7	TRBV7-8	CASGVRGGSPSYEQYF
TRBJ2-7	TRBV3-1	CASSQGIIGAGEQYF
TRBJ2-1	TRBV12-3/TRBV12-4	CASSLLAGGTYNEQFF
-	TRBV20-1	CSASTGTGRYEQYF
TRBJ2-6	TRBV24-1	CAAGPGQLSGANVLTF
TRBJ1-6	TRBV6-2/TRBV6-3	CASSLYRGNNSPLHF
TRBJ2-7	TRBV28	CASSSPFSGRAYEQYF
TRBJ1-5	TRBV20-1	CSASGLLGANQPQHF
TRBJ1-2	TRBV12-3/TRBV12-4	CASSVPGDFYGYTF
TRBJ2-7	TRBV5-1	CASSLMTGISYEQYF
TRBJ2-5	TRBV7-2	CASSEDLLRETQYF
-	TRBV20-1	CSTSRQGTYEQYF
TRBJ1-1	TRBV10-3	CAIRSGPNTKAFF
TRBJ1-1	TRBV6-2/TRBV6-3	CASSLVNAEAFF
TRBJ1-6	TRBV7-9	CASSLESDNSPLHF
TRBJ2-5	TRBV24-1	CATSDYGRSETQYF
TRBJ2-1	TRBV7-2	CASTTRGGGVNEQFF
TRBJ2-1	TRBV27	CASSLRRVASNEQFF
TRBJ1-4	TRBV12-3/TRBV12-4	CASSLVGRGGEKLFF
TRBJ1-4	TRBV3-1	CASSQAGTGEKLFF
TRBJ2-3	TRBV7-2	CASSLAPPDTQYF
TRBJ2-3	TRBV28	CASSLRSGGRTDTQYF
TRBJ1-2	TRBV14	CASSQKTTGYGYTF
TRBJ1-1	TRBV29-1	CSVIPAGGTTEAFF
TRBJ1-1	TRBV6-6	CASSWTEARKNTEAFF
TRBJ2-5	TRBV4-2	CASSRLAGGTETQYF
TRBJ1-2	TRBV5-1	CASSLSPENYGYTF
TRBJ1-3	TRBV6-5	CASSDDTFSGNTIYF
TRBJ2-2	TRBV24-1	CATSEGAPVGELFF
TRBJ1-6	TRBV12-3/TRBV12-4	CASSTTGGNNSPLHF
TRBJ2-3	TRBV7-2	CASSASRHSTDTQYF
TRBJ1-4	TRBV20-1	CSVRTTTNEKLFF
TRBJ1-1	TRBV10-3	CAISAIGTGGTEAFF
TRBJ1-1	TRBV7-9	CASQGTQETEAFF
TRBJ2-3	TRBV10-3	CAISADGKHTDTQYF
TRBJ2-7	TRBV7-8	CASSPARVGRYEQYF
TRBJ1-1	TRBV29-1	CSVAEEAEAFF
TRBJ2-5	TRBV29-1	CSVAGTRQETQYF
TRBJ1-4	TRBV28	CASHGGAGEKLFF
TRBJ1-2	TRBV28	CAASGMNYGYTF
TRBJ2-3	TRBV9	CASSAGTSGTDTQYF
TRBJ2-3	TRBV12-3/TRBV12-4	CASTSPGSTDTQYF
TRBJ2-5	TRBV12-3/TRBV12-4	CASSPGTSGSSTQYF
TRBJ2-1	TRBV12-3/TRBV12-4	CASVPSRGVSYNEQFF
TRBJ1-2	TRBV20-1	CRPGGSSNYGYTF
TRBJ2-2	TRBV12-3/TRBV12-4	CASTIQGNGELFF
TRBJ1-3	TRBV25-1	CASRDFGNSGNTIYF
TRBJ2-1	TRBV7-2	CASSLVAGRTDEQFF
TRBJ2-1	TRBV7-2	CASSRTLREQFF
TRBJ1-1	TRBV7-9	CASSADRSNTEAFF
TRBJ1-5	TRBV9	CASSGTGSNQPQHF